These 12 T cell receptor beta chains came from one sample sequenced in a study of response to subunit inactivated influenza vaccine. TCRdb itself ran the RT-PCR reads through MiXCR, one entry per CDR3 protein. The table includes roughly 620,000 distinct CDR3 sequences, roughly 12% detected once. These data were also filed under a second study, of T cells expressing NK-cell markers. That study reports: cDNA encoding TCR beta was synthesized via 5'RACE template switching incorporating UMIs.

The specimen comprised PBMCs from blood, sampled on the day of vaccination. The origin of the receptors is a man aged 45-60 years who received an inactivated influenza vaccine.

The chain uses TRBV10-3 and TRBJ1-1; D is ambiguous. V was shortened by 3 bases and J by 1 base, with 18 bases between the two germline ends. In germline, CDR1 is ENHRY, CDR2 SYGVKD. This CDR3 has 17 amino acids. The CDR3 DNA is TGTGCCATCAGTGAACGGGGAGGGTTCGGAGAGAACACTGAAGCTTTCTTT. Translating it yields CAISERGGFGENTEAFF.

This clonotype has just a few counts. The CDR3 sequence is CASSSVVNQPQHF. The CDR3 DNA reads TGTGCCAGCAGTTCCGTAGTCAATCAGCCCCAGCATTTT. The rearrangement links TRBV12-3 or TRBV12-4 to TRBJ1-5; no definite D call. Trimming removed 4 bases at V and 3 bases at J, with 7 bases between. CDR3 length: 13 residues.

DNA for the CDR3: TGTGCCAGCACCCTGGGGGGGCTTAGCTCCTACAATGAGCAGTTCTTC. Protein sequence: CASTLGGLSSYNEQFF. The rearrangement links TRBV6-2 or TRBV6-3 to TRBJ2-1, with D perhaps matching TRBD2 (7 bases). Germline-derived CDR1 and CDR2 are MNHEY and SVGEGT. The CDR3 contains 16 residues. Trimming shortened V by 7 bases and J by 0 bases, and 16 bases separated the two germline ends.

This clonotype was observed a few times. This rearrangement joins TRBV7-2 to TRBJ1-6; no definite D call. V lost 5 bases, J lost 7 bases, and 15 bases lay in between. Germline CDR1 and CDR2: SGHTA and FQGNSA. The CDR3 extends over 15 amino acids. In DNA, the CDR3 is TGTGCCAGCAGCCGCAGCTGGGGAGGGAATTCACCCCTCCACTTT. Translated: CASSRSWGGNSPLHF.

This clonotype has just a few counts. The V and J genes are TRBV11-2 and TRBJ1-2, with 12 bases aligning to TRBD1. This CDR3 contains 15 residues. V was clipped by 4 bases and J by 4 bases; unmatched bases: 4. The germline gives CDR1 SGHAT, CDR2 FQNNGV. CDR3 region: CASSSGQGASYGYTF. As DNA, the CDR3 is TGTGCCAGCAGCTCGGGACAGGGGGCGTCCTATGGCTACACCTTC.

This clonotype was seen a handful of times. The rearrangement joins TRBV10-1 to TRBJ2-2, with D perhaps TRBD2 (5 bases). This CDR3 is 14 amino acids long. V lost 7 bases and J 1 base, leaving 10 bases between the germline ends. The germline CDR1 and CDR2 sequences are WNHNN and SYGVQD (reference sequence). DNA for the CDR3: TGCGCCAGCACTGCCAGCGGGAACACCGGGGAGCTGTTTTTT. Translation gives CASTASGNTGELFF.

This rearrangement joins TRBV28 to TRBJ2-7, with 10 bases identical to TRBD2. CDR3 length: 16 residues. V gave up 3 bases and J gave up 2 bases; unmatched junction bases: 7. Germline V gene data show CDR1 as MDHEN and CDR2 as SYDVKM. CDR3 region: CASSFGLAGEPYEQYF. The CDR3 DNA sequence: TGTGCCAGCAGTTTTGGGCTAGCGGGAGAACCCTACGAGCAGTACTTC.

The chain couples TRBV2 to TRBJ2-2; 7 bases line up with TRBD2. There are 16 residues in the CDR3. The V gene end was trimmed by 2 bases and the J gene end by 7 bases; junction bases not matched to a gene: 10. From germline, CDR1 is SNHLY and CDR2 FYNNEI. CDR3 residues: CASSEYLAAGGGELFF. The CDR3 DNA is TGTGCCAGCAGTGAATACCTAGCGGCGGGCGGCGGGGAGCTGTTTTTT.

The chain couples TRBV6-2 or TRBV6-3 to TRBJ2-7, with 13 bases fitting TRBD2. CDR1 MNHEY and CDR2 SVGEGT come from the germline V gene. The CDR3 extends over 18 amino acids. V trimming: 6 bases; J trimming: 2 bases; junction bases outside the gene matches: 13. This CDR3 is CASSEYRTSGSGTYEQYF. The CDR3 coding sequence is TGTGCCAGCAGCGAATATCGGACTAGCGGGAGTGGAACCTACGAGCAGTACTTC.

This clonotype was seen ten or more times. DNA for the CDR3: TGCAGCGTTGAAGGACAGGGGAACACTGAAGCTTTCTTT. Amino acid sequence: CSVEGQGNTEAFF. V is TRBV29-1 and J is TRBJ1-1, with 7 nucleotides matching TRBD1. The germline CDR1 and CDR2 sequences are SQVTM and ANQGSEA. There are 13 residues in the CDR3. Trimming removed 1 base from V and 1 base from J; junction bases left unmatched: 0.

This chain joins TRBV6-2 or TRBV6-3 and TRBJ2-3, with 8 nucleotides matching TRBD1. Germline loops: CDR1 MNHEY, CDR2 SVGEGT. Trimming took 5 bases from V and 0 from J; bases not matched to a gene: 10. The CDR3 covers 17 residues. CDR3 bases: TGTGCCAGCAGTCCCGGGGACAGGCTTACTAGCACAGATACGCAGTATTTT. Translation gives CASSPGDRLTSTDTQYF.

The sample holds many counts of this clonotype. V and J are TRBV27 and TRBJ2-5; D is unresolved. The CDR3 runs to 13 residues. Trimming took 6 bases from V and 1 from J, leaving 9 bases between them. Germline V CDR1 and CDR2: MNHEY, SMNVEV (reference sequence). The CDR3 protein is CASRKNTQETQYF. As DNA, the CDR3 is TGTGCCAGCAGAAAAAATACCCAAGAGACCCAGTACTTC.